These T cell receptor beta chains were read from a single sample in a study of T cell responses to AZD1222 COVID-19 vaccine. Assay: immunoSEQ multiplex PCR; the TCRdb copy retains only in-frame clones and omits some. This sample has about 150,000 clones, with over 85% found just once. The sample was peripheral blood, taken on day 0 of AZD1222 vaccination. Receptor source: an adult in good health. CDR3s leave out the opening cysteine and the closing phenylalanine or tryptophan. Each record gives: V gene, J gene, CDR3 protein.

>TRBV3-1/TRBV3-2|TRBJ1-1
ASSQGISMNTEAF
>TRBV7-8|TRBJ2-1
ASTRTEGLRQF
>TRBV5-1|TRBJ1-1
ASSLGAQGEAF
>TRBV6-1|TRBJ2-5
ASSESAGGDLETQY
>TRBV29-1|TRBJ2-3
SVGPGTNTQY
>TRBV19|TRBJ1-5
ASSIGVQPQH
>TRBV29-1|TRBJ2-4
SVEDRGQDIIQY
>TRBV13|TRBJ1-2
ASSLHPFPDRGGVNGYT
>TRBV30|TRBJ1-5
AWSANPYQPQH
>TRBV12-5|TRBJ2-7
ASGPDRDPRQQY
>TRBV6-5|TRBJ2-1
ASSSTGVAYNEQF
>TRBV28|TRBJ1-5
ASSLRGQPQH
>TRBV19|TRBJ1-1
ASSIVPAGTGGAWTEAF
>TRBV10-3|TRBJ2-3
AISPSTEPTDTQY
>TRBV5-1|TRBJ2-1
ASSLRSSGGSEQF
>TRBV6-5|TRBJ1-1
ASSPGMTEAF
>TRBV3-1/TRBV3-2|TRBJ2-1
ASSPLEGTKENEQF
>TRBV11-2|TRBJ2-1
ASSSFRDFYNEQF
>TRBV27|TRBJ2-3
ASSSKTSGSVDTQY
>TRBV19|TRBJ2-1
ASRRGLDNEQF
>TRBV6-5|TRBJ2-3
ASSFTGPTDTQY
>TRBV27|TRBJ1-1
ASVGGYRLNTEAF
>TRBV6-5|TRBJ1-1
ASSFKPHTGNTEAF